The 22 T cell receptor beta chains presented below share a single source sample, sequenced in a study of cytomegalovirus exposure and HLA in healthy donors. This PCR relied on a set of 60 Vbeta primers and 13 Jbeta primers. Generated by immunoSEQ multiplex PCR, the TCRdb table keeps only in-frame clones and is missing some. The profile shows roughly 190,000 clones, approximately 78% of them singletons. Input material: PBMCs. These receptors were obtained from a woman between 18 and 29 years old in good health and CMV-seronegative.

The V call is TRBV5-1, the J call TRBJ1-5; 9 bases fit TRBD1. There are 14 residues in the CDR3. V lost 4 bases to trimming and J lost 6 bases; unmatched junction nucleotides: 5. The V gene's germline CDR1 is SGHRS and CDR2 YFSETQ. The CDR3 nucleotides read TGCGCCAGCAGCCTGGACAGGGGAAGTCAGCCCCAGCATTTT. Its translation: CASSLDRGSQPQHF.

The V and J genes are TRBV4-1 and TRBJ2-1, with 7 bases lining up with TRBD1. CDR3 length equals 15 residues. The V gene end was trimmed by 3 bases and the J gene end by 2 bases; junction bases not matched to a gene: 4. Germline lookup yields CDR1 MGHRA and CDR2 YSYEKL. The CDR3 region is CASSHQTGPYNEQFF. The CDR3 coding sequence is TGCGCCAGCAGCCACCAGACAGGGCCCTACAATGAGCAGTTCTTC.

This chain connects TRBV2 to TRBJ2-5, with 11 bases lining up with TRBD2. Trimming at V came to 5 bases and at J to 5 bases, leaving 13 bases not matched to a gene. The CDR3 length is 17 residues. Germline assignment: CDR1 SNHLY and CDR2 FYNNEI. The CDR3: CASSSSSGRMARETQYF. The CDR3 DNA reads as TGTGCCAGCAGTTCTTCTAGCGGGAGGATGGCTAGGGAGACCCAGTACTTC.

V is TRBV5-1 and J is TRBJ1-1; the D gene is possibly TRBD1 (6 bases). V was pared by 0 bases and J by 1 base, with 19 bases between. In germline, CDR1 is SGHRS, CDR2 YFSETQ. CDR3 length equals 18 residues. CDR3 protein: CASSLGAGAKSRNTEAFF. In nucleotides, the CDR3 is TGCGCCAGCAGCTTGGGGGCAGGGGCAAAAAGTCGGAACACTGAAGCTTTCTTT.

The chain carries TRBV28 and TRBJ2-2; D not certain. CDR3 length equals 17 residues. Germline V CDR1 and CDR2: MDHEN, SYDVKM. Deletions cut 3 bases from V and 0 bases from J, with 14 bases between. CDR3 sequence (DNA): TGTGCCAGCAGTTTTCCCAGCAGGTTAGCGAACACCGGGGAGCTGTTTTTT. Its protein product is CASSFPSRLANTGELFF. The full variable domain, rest sourced from reference TRBV28 and TRBJ2-2, is DVKVTQSSRYLVKRTGEKVFLECVQDMDHENMFWYRQDPGLGLRLIYFSYDVKMKEKGDIPEGYSVSREKKERFSLILESASTNQTSMYLCASSFPSRLANTGELFFGEGSRLTVL.

This clone was picked up a small number of times. V usage is TRBV29-1 and J usage is TRBJ2-6; D call uncertain. CDR3 length: 15 amino acids. Germline V gene data show CDR1 as SQVTM and CDR2 as ANQGSEA. V shed 4 bases and J shed 0 bases, with 10 bases lying between them. The CDR3 DNA reads TGCAGCGTTGTAGAACAGTCCTCTGGGGCCAACGTCCTGACTTTC. Protein sequence: CSVVEQSSGANVLTF. Full variable domain (missing parts from reference TRBV29-1 and TRBJ2-6): SAVISQKPSRDICQRGTSLTIQCQVDSQVTMMFWYRQQPGQSLTLIATANQGSEATYESGFVIDKFPISRPNLTFSTLTVSNMSPEDSSIYLCSVVEQSSGANVLTFGAGSRLTVL.

V and J are TRBV11-2 and TRBJ1-5; 11 nucleotides align to TRBD1. Germline V CDR1 and CDR2: SGHAT, FQNNGV. The CDR3 consists of 17 residues. The V and J ends lost 4 bases and 0 bases, in that order; junction bases with no gene match: 5. CDR3 residues: CASSSGQGGYSNQPQHF. The CDR3 DNA is TGTGCCAGCAGCTCGGGACAGGGGGGATATAGCAATCAGCCCCAGCATTTT.

The chain couples TRBV6-1 to TRBJ1-1, with 10 bases matching TRBD1. Germline V gene data show CDR1 as MNHNS and CDR2 as SASEGT. The trim removed 6 bases at V and 4 bases at J, leaving 8 bases unmatched. The CDR3 runs 15 residues. CDR3 amino acids: CASSNPGTGATEAFF. Here the CDR3 DNA reads TGTGCCAGCAGCAATCCCGGGACAGGGGCCACTGAAGCTTTCTTT.

CDR3 sequence reads: CASSTPRQGATGANVLTF. In DNA, the CDR3 is TGTGCCAGCAGCACCCCTCGACAGGGGGCCACTGGGGCCAACGTCCTGACTTTC. The gene calls are TRBV7-9 and TRBJ2-6; 10 bases line up with TRBD1. After removal of 5 bases from V and 2 bases from J, the junction contained 9 bases not matched to a gene. Germline V gene sequence: CDR1 SEHNR, CDR2 FQNEAQ (reference sequence). The CDR3 consists of 18 residues.

The chain uses TRBV4-2 and TRBJ2-6; TRBD1 is a possible D gene (6 bases). Germline-derived CDR1 and CDR2 are LGHNA and YNFKEQ. This CDR3 region has 16 residues. Trimming took 2 bases from V and 0 from J, leaving 8 bases between them. CDR3 sequence reads: CASSQQGYSGANVLTF. In nucleotides, the CDR3 is TGTGCCAGCAGCCAACAGGGGTACTCTGGGGCCAACGTCCTGACTTTC.

The V and J genes are TRBV7-9 and TRBJ2-3; 7 nucleotides match TRBD2. V gave up 0 bases and J gave up 4 bases; unmatched junction bases: 10. Germline CDR1 is SEHNR and CDR2 is FQNEAQ (reference sequence). The CDR3 contains 17 residues. The CDR3 spells CASSLAGGPVSADTQYF. The CDR3, as DNA: TGTGCCAGCAGCTTAGCGGGAGGGCCGGTTAGCGCAGATACGCAGTATTTT.

V is TRBV13 and J is TRBJ2-1, with TRBD2 matching 10 bases. The CDR3 totals 15 residues. Germline V CDR1 and CDR2: PRHDT, FYEKMQ (reference sequence). V lost 5 bases and J lost 6; bases outside the gene matches: 7. This chain's CDR3 is CASSIRTSGGNEQFF. The DNA of the CDR3 is TGTGCCAGCAGCATCCGGACTAGCGGAGGCAATGAGCAGTTCTTC. The complete variable domain, with remaining parts taken from reference TRBV13 and TRBJ2-1, reads AAGVIQSPRHLIKEKRETATLKCYPIPRHDTVYWYQQGPGQDPQFLISFYEKMQSDKGSIPDRFSAQQFSDYHSELNMSSLELGDSALYFCASSIRTSGGNEQFFGPGTRLTVL.

V gene TRBV28 combines with J gene TRBJ2-5; D is unclear. Germline V CDR1 and CDR2: MDHEN, SYDVKM. The CDR3 sequence is 15 residues long. V was cut by 6 bases and J by 4 bases, with 18 bases left in between. This chain's CDR3 is CASSPRGPNGETQYF. CDR3 nucleotide sequence: TGTGCCAGCAGCCCTCGAGGCCCCAATGGAGAGACCCAGTACTTC.

The V call is TRBV18, the J call TRBJ2-7, with D perhaps TRBD2 (7 bases). The CDR3 is 17 amino acids. V was pared by 6 bases and J by 4 bases, with 25 bases between. CDR1 and CDR2 (germline): KGHSH, LQKENI. The CDR3 spells CASSPPPGGGVWYEQYF. The DNA of the CDR3 is TGTGCCAGCTCCCCTCCGCCAGGAGGGGGGGTATGGTACGAGCAGTACTTC.

The chain employs TRBV28 and TRBJ2-1; tentative D call: TRBD2 (5 bases). This CDR3 is built from 13 residues. V shed 7 bases and J shed 5 bases, with 12 bases lying between them. Germline-derived CDR1 and CDR2 are MDHEN and SYDVKM. CDR3 bases: TGTGCCAGCACCAGTCCGGGGAACAATGAGCAGTTCTTC. It encodes CASTSPGNNEQFF.

This chain joins TRBV6-1 and TRBJ1-2, with a weak D call TRBD1 (6 bases). Trimming removed 5 bases at V and 4 bases at J, with 14 bases between. From germline, CDR1 is MNHNS and CDR2 SASEGT. This CDR3 region has 14 residues. This CDR3 reads CASSPFGDIYGYTF. As DNA, the CDR3 is TGTGCCAGCAGTCCCTTCGGGGACATCTATGGCTACACCTTC.

The chain carries TRBV5-8 and TRBJ2-5, with 11 bases aligning to TRBD1. The J call is in doubt because the DNA end fits TRBJ2-7 better. Germline V lookup: CDR1 SGHTS, CDR2 YDEGEE. This CDR3 has 15 amino acids. DNA for the CDR3: TGTGCCAGCAGCGATAGGACAGGGGGCCGGTACGAGCAGTACTTC. This gives the protein CASSDRTGGRYEQYF.

CDR3 coding DNA: TGTGCCAGCAGTCCCGTAGACAGGAACACCATATATTTT. Translating gives CASSPVDRNTIYF. This rearrangement joins TRBV27 to TRBJ1-3, with D maybe TRBD1 (6 bases). CDR1 is MNHEY, CDR2 SMNVEV, per germline (reference sequence). Trimming cost V 5 bases and J 7 bases, with 12 bases left between them. This CDR3 is 13 amino acids long.

This clone was observed once. The CDR3 is CASSQVDRGQEKLFF. In DNA, the CDR3 is TGCGCCAGCAGCCAAGTCGACAGGGGACAGGAAAAACTGTTTTTT. V is TRBV4-1 and J is TRBJ1-4, with 8 bases aligning to TRBD1. CDR3 length: 15 residues. The V segment lost 1 base and the J segment 8 bases; nucleotides outside the gene matches: 6. Germline CDR1 reads MGHRA; CDR2 reads YSYEKL.

This chain joins TRBV5-1 and TRBJ2-5, with TRBD2 identical over 9 bases. V lost 4 bases to trimming and J lost 8 bases; unmatched junction nucleotides: 9. The CDR3 contains 14 residues. Germline V lookup: CDR1 SGHRS, CDR2 YFSETQ. The CDR3 DNA is TGCGCCAGCAGCCTTAGCGGGGGCCCTCGAACCCAGTACTTC. This encodes CASSLSGGPRTQYF.

The chain combines TRBV7-3 with TRBJ1-1; 7 bases are a match to TRBD1. CDR1 is SGHTA, CDR2 FQGTGA, per germline. This CDR3 comprises 15 residues. After removal of 4 bases from V and 4 bases from J, the junction contained 9 bases not matched to a gene. The CDR3 region is CASSSEGARGTEAFF. The CDR3 region has the DNA TGTGCCAGCAGCTCAGAGGGGGCGCGGGGCACTGAAGCTTTCTTT.

This clone was seen just once. The V and J genes are TRBV7-9 and TRBJ1-5, with a tentative D call TRBD1 (6 bases). CDR3 length: 14 residues. Trimming shortened V by 5 bases and J by 5 bases, and 13 bases separated the two germline ends. Germline CDR1 reads SEHNR; CDR2 reads FQNEAQ (reference sequence). The CDR3 region has the DNA TGTGCCAGCAGCACCACGGGGGGCCATCAGCCCCAGCATTTT. Translation: CASSTTGGHQPQHF. Based on the CDR3 plus reference TRBV7-9 and TRBJ1-5, the full variable domain is DTGVSQNPRHKITKRGQNVTFRCDPISEHNRLYWYRQTLGQGPEFLTYFQNEAQLEKSRLLSDRFSAERPKGSFSTLEIQRTEQGDSAMYLCASSTTGGHQPQHFGDGTRLSIL.